A single sample is the source of the 11 T cell receptor beta chains below, sequenced in a study of T-cell reconstitution after alpha-beta-depleted transplantation in children. Unique molecular identifiers were used to barcode this TCRbeta library. TCRdb redid the calling of the PCR reads with MiXCR, one entry per CDR3 protein. The sample carries 120,000 to 150,000 distinct CDR3 sequences, about 9% recorded once. The starting material was PBMCs, mostly from graft donor cells, obtained 180 days after TCRalphabeta/CD19-depleted stem cell transplant. The receptors shown here come from a female patient aged 2-9 years who had a stem cell transplant for congenital amegakaryocytic thrombocytopenia, so the T cells may come from the graft donor.

This clonotype was observed many times. The chain combines TRBV29-1 with TRBJ2-1; D is tentatively TRBD1 or TRBD2 (5 bases each). Looked up from germline, CDR1 is SQVTM and CDR2 is ANQGSEA. V dropped 7 bases and J dropped 13 bases, with 20 bases sitting between them. This CDR3 region has 12 residues. DNA for the CDR3: TGCAGCGCCCTTAAGGTTGGCTGGGACCAGTTCTTC. It specifies CSALKVGWDQFF.

In its sample, this clonotype was seen many times. The CDR3 region is CSARDRRLSTDTQYF. CDR3 nucleotide sequence: TGCAGTGCTAGAGACAGGAGATTATCTACAGATACGCAGTATTTT. The chain joins TRBV20-1 to TRBJ2-3; D is unclear. This CDR3 is 15 amino acids long. Germline V gene sequence: CDR1 DFQATT, CDR2 SNEGSKA (reference sequence). V was clipped by 0 bases and J by 3 bases, with 13 bases between them.

This clonotype was found many times. The chain couples TRBV6-5 to TRBJ2-7; D is perhaps TRBD1 (5 bases). The CDR3 length is 12 residues. Trimming stripped 8 bases from V and 2 bases from J, with 10 bases between. The germline V gene encodes CDR1 MNHEY and CDR2 SVGAGI. DNA of the CDR3: TGTGCCAGCCAAGGCAGGGCCTACGAGCAGTACTTC. Amino acids: CASQGRAYEQYF.

This clonotype was picked up many times. J is TRBJ1-1 and V is TRBV12-3 or TRBV12-4, with 9 bases matching TRBD1. The CDR3 totals 14 residues. The ends lost 3 bases at V and 4 bases at J; junction bases unmatched: 3. CDR3 sequence reads: CASSFRTGVTEAFF. The CDR3 coding sequence is TGTGCCAGCAGTTTTAGGACAGGGGTCACTGAAGCTTTCTTT.

This clonotype occurred a few times. The rearrangement uses TRBV7-9 and TRBJ2-7, with a weak D call TRBD2 (6 bases). Germline CDR1 reads SEHNR; CDR2 reads FQNEAQ (reference sequence). CDR3 length equals 14 residues. Trimming stripped 5 bases from V and 5 bases from J, with 16 bases between. CDR3 nucleotide sequence: TGTGCCAGCAGCCACCCCGGGACTCCGGACGAGCAGTACTTC. This codes for CASSHPGTPDEQYF.

This clonotype appeared a few times. This rearrangement joins TRBV28 to TRBJ2-1; 8 positions agree with TRBD2. The CDR3 loop spans 16 amino acids. Germline V lookup: CDR1 MDHEN, CDR2 SYDVKM. After removal of 3 bases from V and 1 base from J, the junction contained 5 bases not matched to a gene. The CDR3 nucleotides are TGTGCCAGCAGTTTCCAACTAGCGGTTTCCTACAATGAGCAGTTCTTC. Its protein product is CASSFQLAVSYNEQFF.

The sample holds many counts of this clonotype. The genes are TRBV20-1 and TRBJ1-5; 8 positions match TRBD1. The CDR3 length is 13 residues. Germline V gene data show CDR1 as DFQATT and CDR2 as SNEGSKA (reference sequence). V shed 2 bases, J shed 5 bases, and the junction held 2 bases outside the gene matches. In DNA, the CDR3 is TGCAGTGCTAGAACACAGGGGGATCAGCCCCAGCATTTT. Residues: CSARTQGDQPQHF.

This clonotype has a count of ten or more. V is TRBV6-1 and J is TRBJ1-5; D unclear. The V and J ends lost 6 bases and 0 bases respectively, with 6 bases between them. Germline CDR1 reads MNHNS; CDR2 reads SASEGT. The CDR3 is 13 residues long. CDR3 nucleotides: TGTGCCAGCAGCCAAGTTAGCAATCAGCCCCAGCATTTT. Translation gives CASSQVSNQPQHF.

This clonotype showed up many times. The chain has TRBV6-5 and TRBJ1-1; D is unresolved. The germline V and J ends were trimmed by 3 bases and 4 bases, with 12 bases remaining between them. Germline lookup yields CDR1 MNHEY and CDR2 SVGAGI. CDR3 size: 14 residues. This CDR3 reads CASSYGEVGTEAFF. The CDR3 bases are TGTGCCAGCAGTTATGGGGAAGTGGGCACTGAAGCTTTCTTT.

This clonotype was recorded many times. The gene calls are TRBV28 and TRBJ2-7; D is uncertain. The CDR3 loop spans 11 amino acids. Germline V gene data show CDR1 as MDHEN and CDR2 as SYDVKM. With 7 bases removed from V and 7 bases from J, the gap between germline ends came to 11 bases. CDR3 amino acids: CASTQFGEQYF. The CDR3 nucleotides read TGTGCCAGCACCCAATTTGGGGAGCAGTACTTC.

This clonotype has only a few counts. This chain joins TRBV20-1 and TRBJ2-7, with D perhaps TRBD1 (6 bases). Germline V gives CDR1 DFQATT, CDR2 SNEGSKA (reference sequence). Trimming took off 5 bases at V and 1 base at J, with 12 bases between the two ends. The CDR3 consists of 13 residues. The CDR3 DNA reads as TGCAGTGCTGGGGACACGGCATCCTACGAGCAGTACTTC. Protein sequence: CSAGDTASYEQYF.